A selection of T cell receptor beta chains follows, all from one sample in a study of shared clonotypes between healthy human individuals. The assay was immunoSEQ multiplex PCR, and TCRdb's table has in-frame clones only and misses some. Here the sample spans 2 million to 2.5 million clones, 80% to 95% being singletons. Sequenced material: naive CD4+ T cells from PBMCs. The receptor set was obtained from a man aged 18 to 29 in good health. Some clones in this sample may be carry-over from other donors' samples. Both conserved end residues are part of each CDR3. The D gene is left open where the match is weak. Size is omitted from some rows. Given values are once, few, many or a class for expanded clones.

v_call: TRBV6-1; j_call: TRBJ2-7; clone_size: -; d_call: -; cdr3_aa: CASSEVGGSSYEQYF; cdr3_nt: TGTGCCAGCAGTGAAGTGGGAGGATCCTCCTACGAGCAGTACTTC
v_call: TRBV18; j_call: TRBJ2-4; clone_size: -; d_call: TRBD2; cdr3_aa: CASSLGTSGTGNIQYF; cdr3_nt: TGTGCCAGCTCACTAGGGACTAGCGGGACGGGGAACATTCAGTACTTC
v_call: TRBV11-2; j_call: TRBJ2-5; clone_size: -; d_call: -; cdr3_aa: CASSRIGVAPQETQYF; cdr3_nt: TGTGCCAGCAGCCGGATCGGGGTGGCTCCCCAAGAGACCCAGTACTTC
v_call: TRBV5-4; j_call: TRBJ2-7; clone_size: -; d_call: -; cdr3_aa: CASSLRGSYEQYF; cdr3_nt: TGTGCCAGCAGCTTAAGGGGGTCCTACGAGCAGTACTTC
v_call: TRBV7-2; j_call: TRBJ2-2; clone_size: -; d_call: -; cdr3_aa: CASSLRYRRNTGELFF; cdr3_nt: TGTGCCAGCAGCTTACGATATAGGCGTAACACCGGGGAGCTGTTTTTT
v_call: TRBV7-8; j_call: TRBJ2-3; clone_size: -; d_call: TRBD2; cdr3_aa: CASSSRRTSGSTDTQYF; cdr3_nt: TGTGCCAGCAGCTCCAGACGGACTAGCGGGAGCACAGATACGCAGTATTTT
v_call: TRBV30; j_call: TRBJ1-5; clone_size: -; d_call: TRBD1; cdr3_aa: CAWSVTRGLGNQPQHF; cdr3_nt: TGTGCCTGGAGTGTAACCAGGGGGCTTGGCAATCAGCCCCAGCATTTT
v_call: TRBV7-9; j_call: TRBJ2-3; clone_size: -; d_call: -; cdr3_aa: CASSNRRTRTDTQYF; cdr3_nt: TGTGCCAGCAGCAACAGACGGACACGCACAGATACGCAGTATTTT
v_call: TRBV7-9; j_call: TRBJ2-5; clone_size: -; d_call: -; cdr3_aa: CASSLLGGVGEQYF; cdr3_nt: TGTGCCAGCAGCCTTCTTGGGGGAGTGGGTGAGCAGTACTTC
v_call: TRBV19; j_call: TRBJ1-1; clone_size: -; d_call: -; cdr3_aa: CASSQNTEAFF; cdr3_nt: TGTGCCAGTAGTCAGAACACTGAAGCTTTCTTT
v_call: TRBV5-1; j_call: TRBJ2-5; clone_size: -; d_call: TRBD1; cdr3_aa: CASSLIQGFQETQYF; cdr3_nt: TGCGCCAGCAGCTTGATACAGGGGTTCCAAGAGACCCAGTACTTC
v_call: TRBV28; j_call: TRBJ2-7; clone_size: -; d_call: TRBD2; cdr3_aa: CASSLWTSGMEYF; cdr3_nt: TGTGCCAGCAGTTTATGGACTAGCGGGATGGAGTACTTC
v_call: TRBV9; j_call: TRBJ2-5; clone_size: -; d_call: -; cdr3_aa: CASSVSGAQETQYF; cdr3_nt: TGTGCCAGCAGCGTCTCAGGGGCTCAAGAGACCCAGTACTTC
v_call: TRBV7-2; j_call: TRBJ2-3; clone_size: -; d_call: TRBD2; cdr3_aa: CASTSGRGIIDTQYF; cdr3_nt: TGTGCCAGCACCAGCGGGAGAGGAATAATAGATACGCAGTATTTT
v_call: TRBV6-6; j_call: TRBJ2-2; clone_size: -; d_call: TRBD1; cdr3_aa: CASSYMRQGAGELFF; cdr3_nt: TGTGCCAGCAGTTACATGCGACAGGGGGCCGGGGAGCTGTTTTTT
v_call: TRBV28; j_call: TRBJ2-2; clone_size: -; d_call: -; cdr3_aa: CASSFFIKSRVGGTGELFF; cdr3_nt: TGTGCCAGCAGTTTTTTTATAAAGAGCCGAGTAGGCGGCACCGGGGAGCTGTTTTTT
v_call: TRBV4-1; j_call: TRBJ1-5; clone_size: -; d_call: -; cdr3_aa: CASSQVQGGQPQHF; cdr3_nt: TGCGCCAGCAGCCAAGTACAGGGAGGTCAGCCCCAGCATTTT
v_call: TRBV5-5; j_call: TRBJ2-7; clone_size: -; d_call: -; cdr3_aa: CASSLLLGSYEQYF; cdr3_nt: TGTGCCAGCAGCTTGTTGCTGGGGTCCTACGAGCAGTACTTC
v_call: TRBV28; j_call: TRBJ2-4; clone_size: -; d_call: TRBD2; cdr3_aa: CATLGTSGIRAKNIQYF; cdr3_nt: TGTGCCACTTTGGGGACTAGCGGAATTCGGGCCAAAAACATTCAGTACTTC
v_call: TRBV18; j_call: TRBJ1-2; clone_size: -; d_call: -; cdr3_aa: CASSRGAFYGYTF; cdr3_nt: TGTGCCAGCTCTCGCGGGGCCTTCTATGGCTACACCTTC
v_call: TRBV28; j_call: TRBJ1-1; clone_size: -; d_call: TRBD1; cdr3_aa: CASSYGTGWYTEAFF; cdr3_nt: TGTGCCAGCAGTTACGGGACAGGTTGGTACACTGAAGCTTTCTTT
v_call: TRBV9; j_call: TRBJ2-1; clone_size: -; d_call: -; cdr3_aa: CASSTGRSSYNEQFF; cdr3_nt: TGTGCCAGCAGCACCGGGCGGAGCTCCTACAATGAGCAGTTCTTC
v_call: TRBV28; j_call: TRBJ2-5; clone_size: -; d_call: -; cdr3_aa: CASSFLIGGAETQYF; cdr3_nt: TGTGCCAGCAGCTTCCTAATAGGGGGGGCGGAGACCCAGTACTTC
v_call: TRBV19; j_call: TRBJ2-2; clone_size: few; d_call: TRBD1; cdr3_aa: CASSTGQGWTGELFF; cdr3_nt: TGTGCCAGTAGCACAGGACAGGGGTGGACCGGGGAGCTGTTTTTT
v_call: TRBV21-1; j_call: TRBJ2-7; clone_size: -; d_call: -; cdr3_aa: CASSKEGRGFFTEQYF; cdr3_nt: TGTGCCAGCAGCAAAGAAGGCAGGGGCTTTTTTACAGAGCAGTACTTC
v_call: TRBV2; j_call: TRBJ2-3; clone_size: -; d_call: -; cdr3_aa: CASSTLGASTDTQYF; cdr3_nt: TGTGCCAGCAGTACTCTAGGAGCCAGCACAGATACGCAGTATTTT
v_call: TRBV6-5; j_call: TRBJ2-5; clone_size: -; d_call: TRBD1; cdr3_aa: CASRNRGRETQYF; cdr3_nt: TGTGCCAGCAGGAACAGGGGTAGGGAGACCCAGTACTTC
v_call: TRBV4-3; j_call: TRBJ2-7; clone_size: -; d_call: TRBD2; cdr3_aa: CASSQGVLREGLSYEQYF; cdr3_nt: TGCGCCAGCAGCCAAGGGGTCCTGCGGGAGGGCCTTTCCTACGAGCAGTACTTC
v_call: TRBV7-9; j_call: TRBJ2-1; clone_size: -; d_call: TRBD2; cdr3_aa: CASSFLLAGVNEQFF; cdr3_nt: TGTGCCAGCAGCTTCCTACTAGCGGGAGTAAACGAGCAGTTCTTC
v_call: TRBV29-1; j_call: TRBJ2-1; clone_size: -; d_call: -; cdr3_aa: CSVEDGGYEQFF; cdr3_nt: TGCAGCGTTGAAGATGGGGGTTATGAGCAGTTCTTC
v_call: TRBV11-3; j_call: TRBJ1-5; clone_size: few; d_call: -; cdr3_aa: CATLNQPQHF; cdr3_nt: TGTGCCACCCTTAATCAGCCCCAGCATTTT